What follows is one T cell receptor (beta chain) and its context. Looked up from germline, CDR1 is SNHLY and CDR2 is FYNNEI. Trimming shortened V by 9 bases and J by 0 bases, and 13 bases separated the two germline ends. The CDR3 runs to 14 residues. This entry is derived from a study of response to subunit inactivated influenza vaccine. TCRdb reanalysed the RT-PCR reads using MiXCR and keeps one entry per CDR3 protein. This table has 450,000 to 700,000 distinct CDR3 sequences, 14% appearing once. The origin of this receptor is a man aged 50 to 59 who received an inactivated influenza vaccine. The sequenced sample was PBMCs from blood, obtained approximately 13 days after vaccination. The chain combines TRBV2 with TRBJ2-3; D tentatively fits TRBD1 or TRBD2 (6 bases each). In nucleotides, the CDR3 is TGTGCCAGAGGAGGGGGGACTAGCACAGATACGCAGTATTTT. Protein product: CARGGGTSTDTQYF.